This T cell receptor (beta chain) was identified in a study of T-cell reconstitution after alpha-beta-depleted transplantation in children. This clonotype was detected ten times or more. The CDR3 covers 15 residues. The ends were cut back, 6 bases at V and 0 bases at J, with 12 bases in the middle. From germline, CDR1 is LGHDT and CDR2 YNNKEL (reference sequence). A library of TCRbeta sequences, prepared with unique molecular identifiers, was generated. TCRdb reprocessed the PCR reads via MiXCR and lists one record per CDR3 protein. The repertoire holds 150,000 to 200,000 distinct CDR3 sequences, with about 6.4% as singletons.

The rearrangement uses TRBV3-1 and TRBJ2-1; no firm D call. The material sequenced was PBMCs from the stem cell graft donor, taken from the stem cell graft. This clonotype was obtained from a human donor who donated a stem cell graft to a child with Wiskott-Aldrich syndrome. In DNA, the CDR3 is TGTGCCAGCAGTCTTCAGAAAAACTCCTACAATGAGCAGTTCTTC. Translation gives CASSLQKNSYNEQFF.